What follows are 27 T cell receptor beta chains derived from one specimen sequenced in a study of T-cell reconstitution after alpha-beta-depleted transplantation in children. For TCRbeta, the library was prepared with unique molecular identifiers. TCRdb called the PCR reads again in MiXCR, with one record for every CDR3 protein. The sample holds 550,000 to 800,000 distinct CDR3 sequences, about 12% seen once. Sequenced here: PBMCs, sampled before TCRalphabeta/CD19-depleted stem cell transplant. All receptors derive from a girl aged 2-10 years with congenital amegakaryocytic thrombocytopenia, due to receive a stem cell transplant.

This clonotype was detected ten times or more. This rearrangement joins TRBV12-3 or TRBV12-4 to TRBJ2-1, with 8 bases that match TRBD1. This CDR3 comprises 11 residues. V dropped 8 bases and J dropped 8; count of bases not matched to a gene: 2. CDR3 nucleotide sequence: TGTGCCAGCGACAGGGGCGATGAGCAGTTCTTC. Translation gives CASDRGDEQFF.

This clonotype was seen repeatedly, ten times or more. This chain connects TRBV5-1 to TRBJ2-7; D is unresolved. Germline CDR1 reads SGHRS; CDR2 reads YFSETQ. V shed 0 bases and J shed 2 bases, with 18 bases lying between them. The CDR3 consists of 17 residues. The CDR3 bases are TGCGCCAGCAGCTTGGCACACGGTAGGGCGTCCCCCTACGAGCAGTACTTC. It is translated as CASSLAHGRASPYEQYF.

This clonotype was seen ten or more times. The chain links TRBV7-7 to TRBJ2-1, with D unclear. Trimming cost V 5 bases and J 1 base, with 12 bases left between them. CDR3 length equals 15 residues. The germline V gene has CDR1 SSHAT and CDR2 FNYEAQ (reference sequence). DNA of the CDR3: TGTGCCAGCAGCCGCCGTTTAGATTCCTACAATGAGCAGTTCTTC. Encoded protein: CASSRRLDSYNEQFF.

This clonotype was seen repeatedly, ten times or more. The chain carries TRBV7-2 and TRBJ2-5; D remains unclear. The CDR3 consists of 11 residues. V was cut by 6 bases and J by 5 bases, with 7 bases left in between. Germline V gives CDR1 SGHTA, CDR2 FQGNSA. The CDR3 DNA reads as TGTGCCAGCAGAAACGGGGAGACCCAGTACTTC. This gives the protein CASRNGETQYF. Together with reference TRBV7-2 and TRBJ2-5, the CDR3 gives the full variable domain: GAGVSQSPSNKVTEKGKDVELRCDPISGHTALYWYRQSLGQGLEFLIYFQGNSAPDKSGLPSDRFSAERTGGSVSTLTIQRTQQEDSAVYLCASRNGETQYFGPGTRLLVL.

This clonotype has a handful of counts. CDR3 nucleotides: TGCGCCAGCAGCATCGGACTAGCGGGAGAGAATGAGCAGTTCTTC. Its protein is CASSIGLAGENEQFF. V usage is TRBV5-1 and J usage is TRBJ2-1, with 13 positions matching TRBD2. The CDR3 is made up of 15 amino acids. Trimming cost V 4 bases and J 7 bases; bases outside gene matches: 5. Per germline, CDR1 SGHRS and CDR2 YFSETQ.

This clonotype was counted between two and nine times. The rearrangement links TRBV6-1 to TRBJ2-1; 10 bases are a match to TRBD2. The CDR3 totals 13 residues. The trim removed 5 bases at V and 8 bases at J, leaving 3 bases unmatched. CDR1 is MNHNS, CDR2 SASEGT, per germline. The DNA for the CDR3 is TGTGCCAGCAGTAAGCGGGGGGGGGATGAGCAGTTCTTC. It codes for CASSKRGGDEQFF.

With respect to this clonotype: A read error may explain this, as a much larger clone is one base away. The chain couples TRBV12-3 or TRBV12-4 to TRBJ1-2, with D maybe TRBD1 (5 bases). This CDR3 contains 14 residues. The CDR3 loop reads CASSLALQGYAYTF. CDR3 bases: TGTGCCAGCAGTTTAGCGCTCCAGGGTTATGCCTACACCTTC.

V and J are TRBV12-3 or TRBV12-4 and TRBJ1-1; D is ambiguous. There are 15 residues in the CDR3. Trimming took 6 bases from V and 2 from J, leaving 16 bases between them. In nucleotides, the CDR3 is TGTGCCAGCAGCCCGGCTCCGGGTATTAACACTGAAGCTTTCTTT. Protein product: CASSPAPGINTEAFF.

Many counts were recorded for this clonotype. The CDR3 loop is CSACPGLAGAEQFF. The CDR3 DNA sequence: TGCAGTGCTTGTCCGGGACTAGCGGGAGCTGAGCAGTTCTTC. The genes are TRBV20-1 and TRBJ2-1; 14 bases match TRBD2. CDR1 DFQATT and CDR2 SNEGSKA come from the germline V gene (reference sequence). J lost 9 bases, V lost 5 bases, and 6 bases had no gene match. CDR3 length: 14 residues.

The rearrangement uses TRBV12-3 or TRBV12-4 and TRBJ2-3, with TRBD2 matching over 9 bases. The length of the CDR3 is 18 residues. J gave up 6 bases and V 2 bases, and 15 bases lay outside the gene matches. As DNA, the CDR3 is TGTGCCAGCAGTTTAATCTCGAGGCTAGCGGGAAGGAGGGATACGCAGTATTTT. It encodes CASSLISRLAGRRDTQYF.

This clonotype occurred many times. This chain links TRBV6-2 or TRBV6-3 with TRBJ2-2, with D possibly matching TRBD2 (7 bases). The V end lost 6 bases, the J end lost 3 bases, and 14 bases lay between the germline ends. The germline V gene encodes CDR1 MNHEY and CDR2 SVGEGT. The CDR3 loop spans 15 amino acids. CDR3 in DNA: TGTGCCAGCAGAGCGGGACACGGGGACACCGGGGAGCTGTTTTTT. Translating gives CASRAGHGDTGELFF.

This clonotype has at least ten counts. The rearrangement uses TRBV29-1 and TRBJ2-1; D not certain. This CDR3 spans 13 amino acids. The V end was cut by 2 bases, the J end by 5 bases, with 10 bases between. CDR1 and CDR2 (germline): SQVTM, ANQGSEA. Here the CDR3 DNA reads TGCAGCGTTGAACGGTCCCGCAACAATGAGCAGTTCTTC. Translated: CSVERSRNNEQFF.

This clonotype was found many times. V usage is TRBV7-8 and J usage is TRBJ2-3, with unresolved D. CDR3 length equals 16 residues. CDR1 and CDR2 (germline): SGHVS, FQNEAQ. V was shortened by 1 base and J by 2 bases, with 13 bases between the two germline ends. The CDR3 bases are TGTGCCAGCAGCTTAGTTAGACGGGCAGTCACAGATACGCAGTATTTT. This sequence encodes CASSLVRRAVTDTQYF.

This clonotype was observed many times. This chain links TRBV29-1 with TRBJ2-5, with 7 bases identical to TRBD2. The CDR3 is 15 amino acids. Germline V gives CDR1 SQVTM, CDR2 ANQGSEA. The J segment lost 2 bases and the V segment lost 4 bases, leaving 10 bases of the junction unmatched. CDR3 loop: CSVVPRTSAQETQYF. The CDR3 coding sequence is TGCAGCGTTGTTCCAAGAACTAGCGCTCAAGAGACCCAGTACTTC.

There are a few counts of this clonotype. The chain joins TRBV11-2 to TRBJ1-3; perhaps TRBD1 as D (6 bases). Germline V gene data show CDR1 as SGHAT and CDR2 as FQNNGV. The length of the CDR3 is 15 residues. Trimming cost V 4 bases and J 7 bases, with 17 bases left between them. DNA of the CDR3: TGTGCCAGCAGCTCCCGATGGGGGCCGGGGAACACCATATATTTT. This encodes CASSSRWGPGNTIYF.

With regard to this clonotype: This may arise from a read error, as a much more abundant clone is one base away. The rearrangement uses TRBV6-5 and TRBJ1-5; D not certain. CDR1 MNHEY and CDR2 SVGAGI come from the germline V gene. The CDR3 extends over 14 amino acids. The CDR3 region is CASSYRGGNHPQHF. The DNA for the CDR3 is TGTGCCAGCAGTTACCGCGGTGGCAATCATCCCCAGCATTTT.

This clonotype showed up many times. Written as DNA, the CDR3 is TGCGCCAGCAGCTTAAAGGGGGGGCGCGGGAACACTGAAGCTTTCTTT. As protein: CASSLKGGRGNTEAFF. The V call is TRBV5-1, the J call TRBJ1-1; TRBD1 is a possible D gene (6 bases). Germline-derived CDR1 and CDR2 are SGHRS and YFSETQ. The CDR3 is 16 amino acids. V was trimmed by 2 bases and J by 1 base, leaving 15 bases between them.

There are many counts of this clonotype. The V call is TRBV10-3, the J call TRBJ2-5, with 8 bases fitting TRBD1. This CDR3 has 15 residues. Germline CDR1 reads ENHRY; CDR2 reads SYGVKD. V was clipped by 2 bases and J by 4 bases; unmatched bases: 6. CDR3 region: CAISEPDRGVETQYF. The CDR3 DNA is TGTGCCATCAGTGAGCCAGACAGGGGTGTAGAGACCCAGTACTTC.

A word on this clonotype: This could be a read error, since a much larger clone is one nucleotide away. The rearrangement links TRBV5-1 to TRBJ1-1; no definite D call. The V gene's germline CDR1 is SGHRS and CDR2 YFSETQ. The CDR3 runs to 16 residues. CDR3 DNA sequence: TGCGTCAGCAGCCCAAACCGACCGGGAGCGAACACTGAAGCTTTCTTT. It codes for CVSSPNRPGANTEAFF.

The gene calls are TRBV11-2 and TRBJ1-4, with 9 bases lining up with TRBD1. With V trimmed by 3 bases and J by 8 bases, 4 bases remained unmatched. CDR3 length: 14 amino acids. CDR1 and CDR2 (germline): SGHAT, FQNNGV. The CDR3: CASSFGQGTEKLFF. CDR3 DNA sequence: TGTGCCAGCAGCTTCGGACAGGGGACCGAAAAACTGTTTTTT. The entire variable domain, with the rest obtained from reference TRBV11-2 and TRBJ1-4, is as follows: EAGVAQSPRYKIIEKRQSVAFWCNPISGHATLYWYQQILGQGPKLLIQFQNNGVVDDSQLPKDRFSAERLKGVDSTLKIQPAKLEDSAVYLCASSFGQGTEKLFFGSGTQLSVL.

As for this clonotype: This may come from a read error, since a much larger clone is one base off. The chain is built from TRBV19 and TRBJ1-2; D is ambiguous. The CDR3 totals 10 residues. The germline V gene encodes CDR1 LNHDA and CDR2 SQIVND (reference sequence). In DNA form, the CDR3 reads TGTGCCAGCCTCGGATCGGGCTACCCCTTC. It specifies CASLGSGYPF.

This clonotype came up a few times. The J gene is TRBJ2-1, the V gene TRBV12-3 or TRBV12-4; TRBD1 might be the D (6 bases). Trimming pared 6 bases from V and 13 bases from J, leaving 13 bases between. The CDR3 contains 11 residues. The CDR3 reads CASRVRGIQFF. The CDR3 coding sequence is TGTGCCAGCAGGGTGAGGGGGATCCAGTTCTTC.

At least ten counts were recorded for this clonotype. The V and J genes are TRBV15 and TRBJ1-4, with 10 bases fitting TRBD1. The CDR3 length is 16 residues. CDR1 and CDR2 from the germline V gene are LNHNV and YYDKDF (reference sequence). V was clipped by 5 bases and J by 8 bases; unmatched bases: 11. The CDR3 sequence: CATSRAKGQGEEKLFF. In nucleotides, the CDR3 is TGTGCCACCAGCCGAGCAAAAGGACAGGGGGAGGAAAAACTGTTTTTT.

In this sample, this clonotype turned up many times. This rearrangement joins TRBV4-1 to TRBJ2-2; D is possibly TRBD1 (6 bases). This CDR3 is 15 amino acids long. V dropped 1 base and J dropped 4 bases, with 10 bases sitting between them. Per the germline V gene, CDR1 is MGHRA and CDR2 is YSYEKL. CDR3 DNA sequence: TGCGCCAGCAGCCAAGGCGACAGGACCACCGGGGAGCTGTTTTTT. Protein: CASSQGDRTTGELFF.

V gene TRBV7-8 combines with J gene TRBJ2-3, with 10 positions matching TRBD2. After removal of 5 bases from V and 2 bases from J, the junction contained 13 bases not matched to a gene. From germline, CDR1 is SGHVS and CDR2 FQNEAQ. The CDR3 is 18 amino acids. DNA of the CDR3: TGTGCCAGCAGCCCCCCGACTAGCGGGTTCACTACCACAGATACGCAGTATTTT. It is translated as CASSPPTSGFTTTDTQYF.

In nucleotides, the CDR3 is TGTGCCAGCAGCTTAGCAAGGGCTGCAGATACGCAGTATTTT. The encoded protein is CASSLARAADTQYF. This sequence joins TRBV7-2 and TRBJ2-3; no clear D gene. Germline assignment: CDR1 SGHTA and CDR2 FQGNSA. V was clipped by 0 bases and J by 4 bases, with 8 bases between them. The length of the CDR3 is 14 residues.

This clonotype was recorded many times. The chain couples TRBV20-1 to TRBJ2-1, with D possibly matching TRBD1 (5 bases). The length of the CDR3 is 17 residues. V dropped 1 base and J dropped 7 bases, with 23 bases sitting between them. Per germline, CDR1 DFQATT and CDR2 SNEGSKA (reference sequence). CDR3 nucleotide sequence: TGCAGTGCTAGAGGTCTTCTTCGGACACAAGGGGAAAATGAGCAGTTCTTC. Translated, it gives CSARGLLRTQGENEQFF.